The 8 T cell receptor beta chains below come from one sample, sequenced in a study of cytotoxic CD8 clonotypes in ibrutinib-treated CLL. TCRdb's table, derived via immunoSEQ multiplex PCR, lists solely in-frame clones and lacks some. There are 35,000 to 55,000 clones in the sample; less than 70% occur only once, and roughly 12% lies in the top ten. The source was PBMCs, collected after 12 months of ibrutinib treatment. The receptors were sampled from a human donor with chronic lymphocytic leukemia.

The chain links TRBV5-5 to TRBJ2-7, with D hard to call. Germline values: CDR1 SGHKS, CDR2 YYEKEE (reference sequence). V lost 1 base, J lost 2 bases, and 10 bases lay in between. The CDR3 has 14 amino acids. Here the CDR3 reads CASSLPGLAYEQYF. The CDR3 DNA reads as TGTGCCAGCAGCTTGCCGGGTCTAGCCTACGAGCAGTACTTC.

The chain has TRBV7-2 and TRBJ1-6, with TRBD1 identical over 8 bases. The V and J ends lost 2 bases and 7 bases, in that order; junction bases with no gene match: 4. CDR3 length: 15 amino acids. Looked up from germline, CDR1 is SGHTA and CDR2 is FQGNSA. In DNA, the CDR3 is TGTGCCAGCAGCTTAAGGACAGGGAGGAATTCACCCCTCCACTTT. As protein: CASSLRTGRNSPLHF.

This chain links TRBV7-2 with TRBJ1-2; D gene ambiguous. The V end was cut by 2 bases, the J end by 0 bases, with 7 bases between. Germline CDR1 and CDR2: SGHTA and FQGNSA. This CDR3 has 14 residues. The CDR3 DNA follows: TGTGCCAGCAGCTTACGGCAAGCTAACTATGGCTACACCTTC. Protein sequence: CASSLRQANYGYTF.

V and J are TRBV2 and TRBJ2-3, with TRBD2 identical over 8 bases. After removal of 6 bases from V and 1 base from J, the junction contained 3 bases not matched to a gene. The germline V gene encodes CDR1 SNHLY and CDR2 FYNNEI. This CDR3 region has 14 residues. The CDR3 nucleotides read TGTGCCAGCAGGTATAGCGGGGGCACAGATACGCAGTATTTT. Its translation is CASRYSGGTDTQYF.

The CDR3 DNA is TGCGCCAGCAGCTACGGGGATAATTCACCCCTCCACTTT. Amino acid sequence: CASSYGDNSPLHF. The chain recombines TRBV5-1 with TRBJ1-6, with unresolved D. V lost 3 bases and J lost 5, with 6 bases in between. The CDR3 extends over 13 amino acids. Germline V CDR1 and CDR2: SGHRS, YFSETQ.

This clone appeared a few times. The rearrangement uses TRBV5-1 and TRBJ1-1; no reliable D call. This CDR3 spans 12 amino acids. Trimming took 4 bases from V and 7 from J, leaving 11 bases between them. Germline CDR1 is SGHRS and CDR2 is YFSETQ. CDR3 loop: CASSLGPSEAFF. The CDR3, as DNA: TGCGCCAGCAGCCTGGGCCCCAGTGAAGCTTTCTTT.

The chain joins TRBV7-3 to TRBJ2-2; D not certain. The CDR3 is 16 amino acids. Between the trimmed V and J ends, which lost 6 bases and 2 bases, there was a span of 16 bases. Per the germline V gene, CDR1 is SGHTA and CDR2 is FQGTGA. CDR3 protein: CASSQNWESNTGELFF. The CDR3 nucleotides are TGTGCCAGCAGTCAGAATTGGGAATCCAACACCGGGGAGCTGTTTTTT.

The chain links TRBV5-6 to TRBJ2-7, with D uncertain. With 0 bases removed from V and 5 bases from J, the gap between germline ends came to 6 bases. The CDR3 runs 12 residues. Germline V lookup: CDR1 SGHDT, CDR2 YYEEEE. CDR3 loop: CASSLVLNEQYF. The DNA of the CDR3 is TGTGCCAGCAGCTTGGTATTGAACGAGCAGTACTTC.